These T cell receptor beta chains were read from a single sample in a study of blood T cell repertoires in COVID-19. Some clones are missing from TCRdb's copy, which holds only in-frame ones; the method was immunoSEQ multiplex PCR. The table lists a few hundred thousand clones, around 88% of them singletons. The sample taken for sequencing was peripheral blood. The source is a woman in her sixties or seventies with COVID-19, enrolled during active disease. CDR3s include the opening cysteine and the closing phenylalanine or tryptophan. D genes are given only for firm matches. Clone sizes are given selectively: once, few, many, or a class where the clone is expanded.

j_call: TRBJ2-3
d_call: NA
clone_size: NA
v_call: TRBV5-1
cdr3_aa: CASSLERGAGGDTQYF
cdr3_nt: TGCGCCAGCAGCTTGGAGCGCGGGGCTGGGGGGGATACGCAGTATTTT

j_call: TRBJ1-4
d_call: NA
clone_size: NA
v_call: TRBV7-2
cdr3_aa: CASSSFREEKLFF
cdr3_nt: TGTGCCAGCAGCTCCTTTCGGGAGGAAAAACTGTTTTTT

j_call: TRBJ2-2
d_call: TRBD1
clone_size: NA
v_call: TRBV5-1
cdr3_aa: CASSKGQVINTGELFF
cdr3_nt: TGCGCCAGCAGCAAAGGACAGGTGATAAACACCGGGGAGCTGTTTTTT

j_call: TRBJ1-2
d_call: TRBD1
clone_size: NA
v_call: TRBV30
cdr3_aa: CAWIIRDRFYGYTF
cdr3_nt: TGTGCCTGGATTATACGGGACAGATTCTATGGCTACACCTTC

j_call: TRBJ2-5
d_call: NA
clone_size: NA
v_call: TRBV6-1
cdr3_aa: CASSEFGETQYF
cdr3_nt: TGTGCCAGCAGTGAATTCGGGGAGACCCAGTACTTC

j_call: TRBJ2-7
d_call: TRBD1
clone_size: many
v_call: TRBV9
cdr3_aa: CASSGLGTANIYEQYF
cdr3_nt: TGTGCCAGCAGCGGCCTTGGGACAGCGAATATCTACGAGCAGTACTTC

j_call: TRBJ2-1
d_call: TRBD1
clone_size: NA
v_call: TRBV5-1
cdr3_aa: CASSIDRVYVNEQFF
cdr3_nt: TGCGCCAGCAGCATCGACAGGGTGTATGTGAATGAGCAGTTCTTC

j_call: TRBJ2-7
d_call: TRBD2
clone_size: NA
v_call: TRBV11-2
cdr3_aa: CASSLSWGLAGDEQYF
cdr3_nt: TGTGCCAGCAGCTTAAGTTGGGGACTAGCGGGGGACGAGCAGTACTTC

j_call: TRBJ2-3
d_call: TRBD2
clone_size: NA
v_call: TRBV2
cdr3_aa: CASSPGSGGAGDTQYF
cdr3_nt: TGTGCCAGCAGCCCCGGGAGCGGGGGGGCCGGAGATACGCAGTATTTT

j_call: TRBJ1-1
d_call: TRBD1
clone_size: NA
v_call: TRBV19
cdr3_aa: CASKRGQREWNTEAFF
cdr3_nt: TGTGCCAGTAAGAGGGGGCAAAGGGAATGGAACACTGAAGCTTTCTTT

j_call: TRBJ2-7
d_call: NA
clone_size: once
v_call: TRBV5-5
cdr3_aa: CATSIPGGNYEQYF
cdr3_nt: TGTGCCACGAGCATACCAGGGGGGAACTACGAGCAGTACTTC

j_call: TRBJ1-1
d_call: NA
clone_size: once
v_call: TRBV15
cdr3_aa: CATSRTGMAEAFF
cdr3_nt: TGTGCCACCAGCAGAACAGGGATGGCTGAAGCTTTCTTT

j_call: TRBJ2-3
d_call: TRBD2
clone_size: NA
v_call: TRBV7-6
cdr3_aa: CASSLGGGSADTQYF
cdr3_nt: TGTGCCAGCAGCTTAGGGGGGGGGTCGGCAGATACGCAGTATTTT

j_call: TRBJ1-6
d_call: NA
clone_size: NA
v_call: TRBV7-9
cdr3_aa: CASSLVQGSYNSPLHF
cdr3_nt: TGTGCCAGCAGCTTAGTTCAGGGCTCCTATAATTCACCCCTCCACTTT

j_call: TRBJ2-5
d_call: NA
clone_size: NA
v_call: TRBV7-3
cdr3_aa: CASSLGSGIQETQYF
cdr3_nt: TGTGCCAGCAGCCTAGGGTCGGGGATTCAAGAGACCCAGTACTTC

j_call: TRBJ2-6
d_call: NA
clone_size: NA
v_call: TRBV30
cdr3_aa: CAWARDNGGANVLTF
cdr3_nt: TGTGCCTGGGCTAGGGACAACGGAGGGGCCAACGTCCTGACTTTC

j_call: TRBJ1-5
d_call: TRBD1
clone_size: once
v_call: TRBV6-6
cdr3_aa: CASSGQGRWNQPQHF
cdr3_nt: TGTGCCAGCAGTGGACAGGGTAGGTGGAATCAGCCCCAGCATTTT

j_call: TRBJ2-7
d_call: NA
clone_size: NA
v_call: TRBV12-3/TRBV12-4
cdr3_aa: CASSLEASYEQYF
cdr3_nt: TGTGCCAGCAGCTTGGAGGCCTCCTACGAGCAGTACTTC

j_call: TRBJ2-5
d_call: TRBD2
clone_size: few
v_call: TRBV3-1/TRBV3-2
cdr3_aa: CASSARLASETQYF
cdr3_nt: TGTGCCAGCAGCGCCCGACTAGCGTCGGAGACCCAGTACTTC

j_call: TRBJ2-5
d_call: NA
clone_size: NA
v_call: TRBV20-1
cdr3_aa: CSASEETQYF
cdr3_nt: TGCAGTGCTAGCGAAGAGACCCAGTACTTC

j_call: TRBJ2-5
d_call: TRBD2
clone_size: NA
v_call: TRBV7-7
cdr3_aa: CASSAGLAGNQETQYF
cdr3_nt: TGTGCCAGCAGCGCGGGACTAGCGGGGAACCAAGAGACCCAGTACTTC

j_call: TRBJ2-4
d_call: TRBD2
clone_size: NA
v_call: TRBV5-6
cdr3_aa: CASSTYAAGGPDSF
cdr3_nt: TGTGCCAGCAGCACCTACGCCGCGGGGGGGCCGGACTCTTTC